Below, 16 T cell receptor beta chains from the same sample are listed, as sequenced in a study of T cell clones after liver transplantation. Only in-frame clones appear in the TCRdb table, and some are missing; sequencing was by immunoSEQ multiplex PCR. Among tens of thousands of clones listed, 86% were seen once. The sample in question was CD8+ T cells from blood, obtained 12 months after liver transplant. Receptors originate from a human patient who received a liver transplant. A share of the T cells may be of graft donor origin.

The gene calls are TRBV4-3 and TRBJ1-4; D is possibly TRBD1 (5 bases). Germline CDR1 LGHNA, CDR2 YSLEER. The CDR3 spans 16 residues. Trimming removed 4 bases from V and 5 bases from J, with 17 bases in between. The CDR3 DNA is TGCGCCAGCAGCCCCGGTTGGCAGGGTGTGAATGAAAAACTGTTTTTT. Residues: CASSPGWQGVNEKLFF.

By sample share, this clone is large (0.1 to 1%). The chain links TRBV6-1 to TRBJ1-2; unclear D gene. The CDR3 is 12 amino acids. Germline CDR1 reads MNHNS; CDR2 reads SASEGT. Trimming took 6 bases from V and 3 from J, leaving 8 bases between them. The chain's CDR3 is CASSLGDYGYTF. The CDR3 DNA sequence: TGTGCCAGCAGCCTGGGAGACTATGGCTACACCTTC.

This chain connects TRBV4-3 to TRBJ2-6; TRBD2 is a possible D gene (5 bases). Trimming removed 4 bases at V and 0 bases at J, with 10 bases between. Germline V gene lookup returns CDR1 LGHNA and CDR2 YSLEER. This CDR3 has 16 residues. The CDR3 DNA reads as TGCGCCAGCAGCCCGCGACGGGGCTCTGGGGCCAACGTCCTGACTTTC. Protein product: CASSPRRGSGANVLTF.

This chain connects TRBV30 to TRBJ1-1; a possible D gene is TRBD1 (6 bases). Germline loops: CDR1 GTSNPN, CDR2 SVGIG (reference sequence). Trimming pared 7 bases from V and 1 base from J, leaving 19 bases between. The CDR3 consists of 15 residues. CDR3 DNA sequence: TGTGCCTTCCTGTCCATGGGACACGCGAACACTGAAGCTTTCTTT. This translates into CAFLSMGHANTEAFF. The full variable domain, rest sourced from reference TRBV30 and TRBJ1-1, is SQTIHQWPATLVQPVGSPLSLECTVEGTSNPNLYWYRQAAGRGLQLLFYSVGIGQISSEVPQNLSASRPQDRQFILSSKKLLLSDSGFYLCAFLSMGHANTEAFFGQGTRLTVV.

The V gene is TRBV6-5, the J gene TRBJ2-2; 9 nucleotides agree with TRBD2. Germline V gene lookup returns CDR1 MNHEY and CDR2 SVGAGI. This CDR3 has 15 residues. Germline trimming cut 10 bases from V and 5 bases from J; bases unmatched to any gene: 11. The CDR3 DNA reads TGTGCCACCGGTATAGCGGGAGCCGCAACCGGGGAGCTGTTTTTT. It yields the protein CATGIAGAATGELFF.

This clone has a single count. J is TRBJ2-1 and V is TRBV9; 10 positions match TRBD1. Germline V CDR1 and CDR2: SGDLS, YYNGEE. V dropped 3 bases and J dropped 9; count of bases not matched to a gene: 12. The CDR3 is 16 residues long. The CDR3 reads CASSAGRDRGWSEQFF. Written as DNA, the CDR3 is TGTGCCAGCAGCGCCGGCCGGGACAGGGGCTGGAGTGAGCAGTTCTTC.

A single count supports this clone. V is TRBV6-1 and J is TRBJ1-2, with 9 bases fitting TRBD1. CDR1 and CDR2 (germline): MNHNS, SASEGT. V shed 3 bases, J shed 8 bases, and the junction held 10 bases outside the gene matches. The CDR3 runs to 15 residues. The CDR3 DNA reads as TGTGCCAGCAGTGACCCGACGAGGACAGGGGACGGCTACACCTTC. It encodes CASSDPTRTGDGYTF.

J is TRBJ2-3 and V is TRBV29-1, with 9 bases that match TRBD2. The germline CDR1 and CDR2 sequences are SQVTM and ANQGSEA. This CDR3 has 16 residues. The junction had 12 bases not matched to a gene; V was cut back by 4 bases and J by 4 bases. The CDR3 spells CSVAGDSSGRSDTQYF. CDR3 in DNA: TGCAGCGTTGCGGGGGACTCGAGCGGGAGGTCAGATACGCAGTATTTT.

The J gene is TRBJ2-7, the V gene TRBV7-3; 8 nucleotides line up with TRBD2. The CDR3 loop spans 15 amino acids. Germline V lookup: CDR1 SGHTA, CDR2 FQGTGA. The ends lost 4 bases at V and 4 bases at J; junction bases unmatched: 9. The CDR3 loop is CASSSTSAEGYEQYF. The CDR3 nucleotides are TGTGCCAGCAGCTCGACTAGCGCCGAGGGGTACGAGCAGTACTTC.

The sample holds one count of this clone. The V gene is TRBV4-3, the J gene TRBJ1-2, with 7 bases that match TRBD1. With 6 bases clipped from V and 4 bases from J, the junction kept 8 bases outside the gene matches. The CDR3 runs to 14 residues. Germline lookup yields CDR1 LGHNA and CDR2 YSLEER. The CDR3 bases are TGCGCCAGCAGTCACAGGGGATCTGGCTATGGCTACACCTTC. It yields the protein CASSHRGSGYGYTF.

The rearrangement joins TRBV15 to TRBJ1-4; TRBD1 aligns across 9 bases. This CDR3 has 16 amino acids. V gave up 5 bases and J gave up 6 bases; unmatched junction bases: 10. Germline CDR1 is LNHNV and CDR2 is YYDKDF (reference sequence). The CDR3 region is CATSLGQGRRDEKLFF. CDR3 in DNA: TGTGCCACCAGCTTGGGACAGGGAAGGAGGGATGAAAAACTGTTTTTT.

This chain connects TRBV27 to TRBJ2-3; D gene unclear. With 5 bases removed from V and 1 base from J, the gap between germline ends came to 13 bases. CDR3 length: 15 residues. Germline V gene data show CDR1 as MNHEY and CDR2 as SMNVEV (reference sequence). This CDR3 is CASSPEGLGTDTQYF. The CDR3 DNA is TGTGCCAGCAGTCCGGAAGGATTGGGCACAGATACGCAGTATTTT.

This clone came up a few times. DNA for the CDR3: TGTGCCAGCAGCCCCGAGGACAGGAACACCGGGGAGCTGTTTTTT. It codes for CASSPEDRNTGELFF. The chain carries TRBV13 and TRBJ2-2, with D possibly matching TRBD1 (6 bases). The V gene's germline CDR1 is PRHDT and CDR2 FYEKMQ (reference sequence). The V end was cut by 5 bases, the J end by 1 base, with 11 bases between. There are 15 residues in the CDR3. The full variable domain, with the rest looked up from reference TRBV13 and TRBJ2-2, is AAGVIQSPRHLIKEKRETATLKCYPIPRHDTVYWYQQGPGQDPQFLISFYEKMQSDKGSIPDRFSAQQFSDYHSELNMSSLELGDSALYFCASSPEDRNTGELFFGEGSRLTVL.

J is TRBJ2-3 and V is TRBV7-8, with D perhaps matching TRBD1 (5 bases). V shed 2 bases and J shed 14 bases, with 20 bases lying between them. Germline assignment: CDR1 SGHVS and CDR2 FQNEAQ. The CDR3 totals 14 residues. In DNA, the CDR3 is TGTGCCAGCAGCTTAAATGCCCGCACAGATAGGGGGTATTTT. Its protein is CASSLNARTDRGYF.

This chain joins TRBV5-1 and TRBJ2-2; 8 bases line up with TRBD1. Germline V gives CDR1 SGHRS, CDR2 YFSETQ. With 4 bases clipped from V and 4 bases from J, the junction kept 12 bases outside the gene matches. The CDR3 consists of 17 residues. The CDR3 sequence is CASSPQGATVSTGELFF. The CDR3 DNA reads TGCGCCAGCAGCCCCCAGGGGGCTACCGTGAGCACCGGGGAGCTGTTTTTT.

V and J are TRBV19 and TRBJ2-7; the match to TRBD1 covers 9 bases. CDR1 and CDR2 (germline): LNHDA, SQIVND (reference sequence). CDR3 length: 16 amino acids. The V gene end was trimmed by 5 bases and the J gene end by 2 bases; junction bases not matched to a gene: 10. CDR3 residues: CASSAGQGIATYEQYF. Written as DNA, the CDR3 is TGTGCCAGTAGTGCGGGACAGGGAATAGCGACCTACGAGCAGTACTTC.